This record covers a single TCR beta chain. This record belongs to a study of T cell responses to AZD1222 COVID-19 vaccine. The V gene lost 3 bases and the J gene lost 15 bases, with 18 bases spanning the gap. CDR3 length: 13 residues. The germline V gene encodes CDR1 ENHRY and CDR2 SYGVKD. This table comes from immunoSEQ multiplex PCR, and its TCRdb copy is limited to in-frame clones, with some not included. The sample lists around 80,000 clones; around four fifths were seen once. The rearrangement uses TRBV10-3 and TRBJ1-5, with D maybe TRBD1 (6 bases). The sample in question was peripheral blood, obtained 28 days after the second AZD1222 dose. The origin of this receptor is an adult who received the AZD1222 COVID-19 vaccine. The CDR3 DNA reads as TGTGCCATCAGTGAACCCAATACAGGGATTAGGCATTTT. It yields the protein CAISEPNTGIRHF.